These 24 T cell receptor beta chains were all obtained from the same sample, sequenced in a study of T cell clones after liver transplantation. Method: immunoSEQ multiplex PCR; TCRdb's copy keeps in-frame clones and lacks some. This table has over 14,000 clones, 80% to 95% appearing once. This sample comprised CD8+ T cells from blood, obtained before liver transplant. Receptors were obtained from a human donor who received a liver transplant.

J is TRBJ2-5 and V is TRBV2; 7 bases match TRBD1. The J segment lost 2 bases and the V segment lost 3 bases, leaving 12 bases of the junction unmatched. The CDR3 runs to 17 residues. Germline V gene sequence: CDR1 SNHLY, CDR2 FYNNEI. The CDR3 DNA follows: TGTGCCAGCAGTGAGGGGGCGACAGGGAAGGAACAAGAGACCCAGTACTTC. Residues: CASSEGATGKEQETQYF. The full variable domain, with the rest looked up from reference TRBV2 and TRBJ2-5, is EPEVTQTPSHQVTQMGQEVILRCVPISNHLYFYWYRQILGQKVEFLVSFYNNEISEKSEIFDDQFSVERPDGSNFTLKIRSTKLEDSAMYFCASSEGATGKEQETQYFGPGTRLLVL.

V is TRBV28 and J is TRBJ2-2; tentatively, D is TRBD1 or TRBD2 (5 bases each). The CDR3 is 15 amino acids. The V gene lost 2 bases and the J gene lost 1 base, with 8 bases spanning the gap. Germline lookup yields CDR1 MDHEN and CDR2 SYDVKM. The CDR3 DNA reads TGTGCCAGCAGTTTAGCAGGGAGGAACACCGGGGAGCTGTTTTTT. The encoded protein is CASSLAGRNTGELFF.

The sample holds one count of this clone. The chain couples TRBV27 to TRBJ2-2; 12 nucleotides line up with TRBD2. The CDR3 is 17 residues long. Trimming cost V 7 bases and J 7 bases; bases outside gene matches: 13. CDR1 is MNHEY, CDR2 SMNVEV, per germline (reference sequence). Here the CDR3 reads CASTHVLAGGPGGELFF. The DNA of the CDR3 is TGTGCCAGCACCCACGTGCTAGCGGGAGGGCCGGGCGGGGAGCTGTTTTTT.

The V and J genes are TRBV11-2 and TRBJ2-4, with D possibly matching TRBD1 (6 bases). V lost 5 bases, J lost 3 bases, and 26 bases lay in between. This CDR3 has 19 amino acids. CDR1 is SGHAT and CDR2 is FQNNGV in the germline V gene. The chain's CDR3 is CASSRPDSPLPTVKNIQYF. CDR3 coding DNA: TGTGCCAGCAGCCGCCCGGACAGCCCACTTCCCACCGTCAAAAACATTCAGTACTTC.

V and J are TRBV5-8 and TRBJ2-7; D is ambiguous. The CDR3 is 17 residues long. CDR1 and CDR2 from the germline V gene are SGHTS and YDEGEE. V lost 4 bases to trimming and J lost 5 bases, with 25 bases between them. The CDR3 here is CASSPGHIGFRVDEQYF. Here the CDR3 DNA reads TGTGCCAGCAGCCCCGGCCACATAGGTTTCCGGGTGGACGAGCAGTACTTC.

The genes are TRBV5-1 and TRBJ1-1; D is perhaps TRBD1 (5 bases). The germline V gene encodes CDR1 SGHRS and CDR2 YFSETQ. V lost 3 bases to trimming and J lost 1 base, with 13 bases between them. The CDR3 is 15 amino acids. CDR3 sequence (DNA): TGCGCCAGCAGCTCCGTGGGGGAATCGAACACTGAAGCTTTCTTT. Translation gives CASSSVGESNTEAFF.

The chain joins TRBV4-1 to TRBJ2-7; TRBD2 aligns across 7 bases. Germline-derived CDR1 and CDR2 are MGHRA and YSYEKL. The CDR3 covers 16 residues. V shed 1 base and J 2 bases; nucleotides not matched to a gene: 8. DNA for the CDR3: TGCGCCAGCAGCCAAGGGCTTGAGGGAGGGGCCTACGAGCAGTACTTC. Translated: CASSQGLEGGAYEQYF.

V and J are TRBV6-4 and TRBJ1-1; the D is unclear. This CDR3 is 15 amino acids long. CDR1 is MRHNA, CDR2 SNTAGT, per germline. V shed 2 bases and J shed 0 bases, with 10 bases lying between them. In nucleotides, the CDR3 is TGTGCCAGCAGTGACGCCGGACTGCTGAACACTGAAGCTTTCTTT. Translating gives CASSDAGLLNTEAFF.

The chain combines TRBV5-1 with TRBJ2-7; D may be TRBD1 or TRBD2 (5 bases each). V lost 4 bases and J lost 6, with 17 bases in between. The CDR3 length is 14 residues. Germline V gene lookup returns CDR1 SGHRS and CDR2 YFSETQ. The CDR3 is CASSPGPYGAEQYF. As DNA, the CDR3 is TGCGCCAGCAGCCCGGGGCCTTACGGGGCCGAGCAGTACTTC.

In DNA form, the CDR3 reads TGTGCCAGCAGCCAGGCTCCGGGCCTCGAAGAGACCCAGTACTTC. It translates to CASSQAPGLEETQYF. This rearrangement joins TRBV27 to TRBJ2-5; no reliable D call. Germline assignment: CDR1 MNHEY and CDR2 SMNVEV (reference sequence). CDR3 length: 15 residues. The ends were cut back, 6 bases at V and 3 bases at J, with 17 bases in the middle.

The chain carries TRBV14 and TRBJ2-1; D not resolved. CDR1 is SGHDN and CDR2 is FVKESK in the germline V gene. V lost 5 bases, J lost 3 bases, and 11 bases lay in between. The CDR3 totals 14 residues. The CDR3 spells CASSLVGRYNEQFF. CDR3 bases: TGTGCCAGCAGCTTGGTCGGGCGCTACAATGAGCAGTTCTTC.

CDR3 sequence: CASSQVGEGLHNEQFF. The CDR3 nucleotides are TGTGCCAGCAGCCAAGTTGGGGAGGGCCTCCACAATGAGCAGTTCTTC. V gene TRBV4-2 combines with J gene TRBJ2-1; 7 nucleotides line up with TRBD2. The CDR3 is 16 residues long. CDR1 is LGHNA, CDR2 YNFKEQ, per germline. The ends lost 1 base at V and 5 bases at J; junction bases unmatched: 8.

A single count supports this clone. The chain joins TRBV19 to TRBJ2-7; 8 nucleotides align to TRBD1. The CDR3 has 13 residues. V lost 5 bases, J lost 5 bases, and 5 bases stayed unmatched. The V gene's germline CDR1 is LNHDA and CDR2 SQIVND (reference sequence). CDR3 in DNA: TGTGCCAGTAGTGCCTACAGGGGGAACGAGCAGTACTTC. Residues: CASSAYRGNEQYF.

The J gene is TRBJ1-1, the V gene TRBV5-4; D is uncertain. CDR3 size: 12 residues. Trimming pared 2 bases from V and 1 base from J, leaving 3 bases between. Germline CDR1 is SGHNT and CDR2 is YYREEE (reference sequence). This CDR3 is CASSFSNTEAFF. CDR3 nucleotide sequence: TGTGCCAGCAGCTTTTCGAACACTGAAGCTTTCTTT. Looking up the rest from reference TRBV5-4 and TRBJ1-1 gives the full variable domain: ETGVTQSPTHLIKTRGQQVTLRCSSQSGHNTVSWYQQALGQGPQFIFQYYREEENGRGNFPPRFSGLQFPNYSSELNVNALELDDSALYLCASSFSNTEAFFGQGTRLTVV.

This clone was seen only once. The V and J genes are TRBV19 and TRBJ2-7, with TRBD2 matching 10 bases. Germline V gene lookup returns CDR1 LNHDA and CDR2 SQIVND (reference sequence). The CDR3 totals 13 residues. V shed 7 bases, J shed 5 bases, and the junction held 5 bases outside the gene matches. This CDR3 reads CASKLAGNHEQYF. The CDR3 DNA follows: TGTGCCAGTAAACTAGCGGGAAACCACGAGCAGTACTTC.

As for this clone: At one boundary the junction diverges from the germline segment, which might be a read error. The CDR3 sequence is CASSVRQGSSEQYF. The CDR3 DNA sequence: TGTGCCAGCAGTGTCAGACAGGGGTCCTCCGAGCAGTACTTC. V and J are TRBV27 and TRBJ2-7; 8 bases are a match to TRBD1. Germline lookup yields CDR1 MNHEY and CDR2 SMNVEV (reference sequence). The CDR3 runs to 14 residues.

The genes are TRBV11-2 and TRBJ2-7; possible D gene TRBD2, 6 bases. The CDR3 runs 12 residues. V was shortened by 3 bases and J by 7 bases, with 10 bases between the two germline ends. CDR1 and CDR2 from the germline V gene are SGHAT and FQNNGV. CDR3 sequence reads: CASSLEGWEQYF. CDR3 DNA: TGTGCCAGCAGCTTGGAGGGTTGGGAGCAGTACTTC. The entire variable domain, with the rest obtained from reference TRBV11-2 and TRBJ2-7, is as follows: EAGVAQSPRYKIIEKRQSVAFWCNPISGHATLYWYQQILGQGPKLLIQFQNNGVVDDSQLPKDRFSAERLKGVDSTLKIQPAKLEDSAVYLCASSLEGWEQYFGPGTRLTVT.

The rearrangement links TRBV30 to TRBJ2-7, with 12 bases that match TRBD1. In germline, CDR1 is GTSNPN, CDR2 SVGIG (reference sequence). V lost 4 bases, J lost 5 bases, and 6 bases stayed unmatched. The CDR3 runs 14 residues. CDR3 residues: CAWTGGQGADEQYF. As DNA, the CDR3 is TGTGCCTGGACGGGGGGACAGGGGGCCGACGAGCAGTACTTC. The full variable domain, with the rest looked up from reference TRBV30 and TRBJ2-7, is SQTIHQWPATLVQPVGSPLSLECTVEGTSNPNLYWYRQAAGRGLQLLFYSVGIGQISSEVPQNLSASRPQDRQFILSSKKLLLSDSGFYLCAWTGGQGADEQYFGPGTRLTVT.

This clone was detected only once. The rearrangement joins TRBV7-2 to TRBJ2-1; D gene uncertain. Germline V gives CDR1 SGHTA, CDR2 FQGNSA. V lost 6 bases and J lost 0, with 12 bases in between. The CDR3 covers 15 residues. CDR3 nucleotide sequence: TGTGCCAGCAGACCCCCAGGAGCCTCCTACAATGAGCAGTTCTTC. This codes for CASRPPGASYNEQFF.

The chain employs TRBV27 and TRBJ2-3; a weak D match, TRBD2 (6 bases). This CDR3 comprises 16 residues. Trimming cost V 2 bases and J 1 base, with 13 bases left between them. CDR1 is MNHEY, CDR2 SMNVEV, per germline (reference sequence). CDR3 region: CASSLLLGGGTDTQYF. The CDR3 DNA is TGTGCCAGCAGTTTACTCCTTGGAGGGGGCACAGATACGCAGTATTTT.

The J gene is TRBJ2-1, the V gene TRBV9; tentative D call: TRBD1 (6 bases). The germline V gene encodes CDR1 SGDLS and CDR2 YYNGEE. V lost 2 bases to trimming and J lost 3 bases, with 12 bases between them. CDR3 length: 15 residues. CDR3 protein: CASSVAGALYNEQFF. CDR3 coding DNA: TGTGCCAGCAGCGTCGCAGGGGCCCTCTACAATGAGCAGTTCTTC.

The chain links TRBV28 to TRBJ2-7, with a weak D call TRBD2 (5 bases). The CDR3 extends over 13 amino acids. Deletions cut 5 bases from V and 0 bases from J, with 8 bases between. Germline-derived CDR1 and CDR2 are MDHEN and SYDVKM. The CDR3 DNA reads as TGTGCCAGCAGTAGCGGATACTCCTACGAGCAGTACTTC. Its protein is CASSSGYSYEQYF.

This chain links TRBV15 with TRBJ1-2, with D unclear. Trimming shortened V by 5 bases and J by 5 bases, and 12 bases separated the two germline ends. Germline lookup yields CDR1 LNHNV and CDR2 YYDKDF (reference sequence). This CDR3 spans 13 amino acids. The CDR3 sequence is CATSAATIYGYTF. The CDR3 DNA reads TGTGCCACCAGCGCAGCAACCATATATGGCTACACCTTC.

CDR3 sequence reads: CASSFGGSSGELFF. The CDR3 nucleotides are TGTGCCAGCAGTTTCGGCGGGAGTTCCGGGGAGCTGTTTTTT. The chain recombines TRBV27 with TRBJ2-2, with 7 bases that match TRBD2. This CDR3 comprises 14 residues. J gave up 6 bases and V 3 bases, and 4 bases lay outside the gene matches. CDR1 and CDR2 (germline): MNHEY, SMNVEV (reference sequence).